A single sample is the source of the 8 T cell receptor beta chains below, sequenced in a study of T cells in Graves' hyperthyroidism and ophthalmopathy. TCR beta CDR3 region amplification was performed from RNA transcripts. Initially, a first-round RT-PCR of the TCR CDR3 employed the HTBI primer set. MiXCR, run by TCRdb on the multiplex PCR reads, gives a single entry per CDR3 protein. The sample includes fewer than 750,000 distinct CDR3 sequences, 46% seen only once; the top ten take roughly 7.7%. Sequenced sample: peripheral blood or thyroid tissue (not recorded which). These TCRs come from a woman between 18 and 29 years old with Graves' hyperthyroidism.

This clonotype was seen ten or more times. The chain carries TRBV5-6 and TRBJ1-4, with D hard to call. V gave up 2 bases and J gave up 8 bases, with 13 bases separating them. Per the germline V gene, CDR1 is SGHDT and CDR2 is YYEEEE. The CDR3 extends over 14 amino acids. In DNA form, the CDR3 reads TGTGCCAGCAGCTTCGTTAGCCAGGACGAAAAACTGTTTTTT. Its translation is CASSFVSQDEKLFF.

The chain recombines TRBV5-6 with TRBJ1-1; 8 nucleotides match TRBD1. CDR1 SGHDT and CDR2 YYEEEE come from the germline V gene. The CDR3 sequence is 18 residues long. J gave up 1 base and V 2 bases, and 13 bases lay outside the gene matches. CDR3 bases: TGTGCCAGCAGCTTCCAGGGACAGGTATCATTTGGGAACACTGAAGCTTTCTTT. As protein: CASSFQGQVSFGNTEAFF.

This clonotype has at least ten counts. The chain employs TRBV7-8 and TRBJ2-5; weak D call: TRBD1 (7 bases). Trimming took 5 bases from V and 10 from J, leaving 17 bases between them. CDR1 and CDR2 from the germline V gene are SGHVS and FQNEAQ. The CDR3 totals 13 residues. CDR3 coding DNA: TGTGCCAGCAGCGCGACCGGGACAGCGGGCCAGTACTTC. This codes for CASSATGTAGQYF.

The chain combines TRBV10-1 with TRBJ2-6; D remains ambiguous. CDR3 length: 15 residues. The V end lost 6 bases, the J end lost 7 bases, and 16 bases lay between the germline ends. Germline V lookup: CDR1 WNHNN, CDR2 SYGVQD (reference sequence). In DNA, the CDR3 is TGCGCCAGCAGCGAAGGTGGATTTGGCGCCAACGTCCTGACTTTC. As protein: CASSEGGFGANVLTF.

The chain employs TRBV7-9 and TRBJ2-3; D gene unclear. The germline V and J ends were trimmed by 0 bases and 5 bases, with 6 bases remaining between them. Germline CDR1 is SEHNR and CDR2 is FQNEAQ (reference sequence). The CDR3 totals 13 residues. The CDR3 DNA follows: TGTGCCAGCAGCTTAGCAGGGATAGATACGCAGTATTTT. Encoded protein: CASSLAGIDTQYF.

The V gene is TRBV7-9, the J gene TRBJ2-7; 12 nucleotides match TRBD1. The CDR3 has 15 residues. CDR1 and CDR2 from the germline V gene are SEHNR and FQNEAQ (reference sequence). Trimming cost V 5 bases and J 5 bases; bases outside gene matches: 7. CDR3 protein: CASSPSGTGGDEQYF. Written as DNA, the CDR3 is TGTGCCAGCAGCCCGAGCGGGACAGGGGGCGACGAGCAGTACTTC.

The sample holds many counts of this clonotype. This rearrangement joins TRBV7-2 to TRBJ2-2, with D hard to call. V was trimmed by 3 bases and J by 6 bases, leaving 8 bases between them. Per germline, CDR1 SGHTA and CDR2 FQGNSA. This CDR3 has 13 amino acids. CDR3 in DNA: TGTGCCAGCAGCTTCGAGTTGGCCGGGGAGCTGTTTTTT. It is translated as CASSFELAGELFF.

With regard to this clonotype: A read error is possible here, since a much larger clone lies one base away. This likely comes from a read error, as the CDR3 has no conserved phenylalanine or tryptophan at its end. The V call is TRBV7-2, the J call TRBJ2-2; 8 positions match TRBD2. Germline V gene lookup returns CDR1 SGHTA and CDR2 FQGNSA. The V gene end was trimmed by 5 bases and the J gene end by 8 bases; junction bases not matched to a gene: 16. The CDR3 runs to 17 residues. The chain's CDR3 is CASSPRRVGAGEGELFL. The CDR3 region has the DNA TGTGCCAGCAGCCCAAGACGTGTGGGAGCGGGAGAAGGGGAGCTGTTTCTT.